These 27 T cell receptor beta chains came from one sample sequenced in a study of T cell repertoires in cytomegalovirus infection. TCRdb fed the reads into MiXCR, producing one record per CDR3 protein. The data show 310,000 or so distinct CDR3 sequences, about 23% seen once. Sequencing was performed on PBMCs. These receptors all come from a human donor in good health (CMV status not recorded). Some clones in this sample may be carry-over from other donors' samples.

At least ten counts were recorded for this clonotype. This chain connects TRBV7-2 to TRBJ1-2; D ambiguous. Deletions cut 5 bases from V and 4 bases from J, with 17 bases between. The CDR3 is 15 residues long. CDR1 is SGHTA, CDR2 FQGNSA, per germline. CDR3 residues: CASSLGRVWSYGYTF. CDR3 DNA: TGTGCCAGCAGCCTCGGACGGGTCTGGTCCTATGGCTACACCTTC.

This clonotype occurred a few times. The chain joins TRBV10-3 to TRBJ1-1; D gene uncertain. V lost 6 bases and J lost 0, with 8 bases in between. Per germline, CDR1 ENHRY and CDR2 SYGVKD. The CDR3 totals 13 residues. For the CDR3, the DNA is TGTGCCATCAGCCCATCATTGAACACTGAAGCTTTCTTT. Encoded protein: CAISPSLNTEAFF.

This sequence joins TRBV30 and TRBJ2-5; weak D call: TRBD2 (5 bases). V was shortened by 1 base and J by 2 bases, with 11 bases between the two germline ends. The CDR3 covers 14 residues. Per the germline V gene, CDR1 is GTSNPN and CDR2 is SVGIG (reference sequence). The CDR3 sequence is CAWSAGTRQETQYF. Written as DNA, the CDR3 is TGTGCCTGGAGTGCCGGAACTAGGCAAGAGACCCAGTACTTC.

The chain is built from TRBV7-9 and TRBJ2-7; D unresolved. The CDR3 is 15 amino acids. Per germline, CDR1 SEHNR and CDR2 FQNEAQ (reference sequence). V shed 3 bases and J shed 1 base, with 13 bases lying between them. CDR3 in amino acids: CASSFSDPGSYEQYF. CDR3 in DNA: TGTGCCAGCAGCTTCTCGGACCCCGGGTCCTACGAGCAGTACTTC.

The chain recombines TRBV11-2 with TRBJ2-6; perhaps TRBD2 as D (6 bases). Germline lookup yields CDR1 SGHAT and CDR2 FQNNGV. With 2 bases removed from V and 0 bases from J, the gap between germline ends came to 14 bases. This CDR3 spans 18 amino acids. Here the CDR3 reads CASSLPGGMGSGANVLTF. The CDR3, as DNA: TGTGCCAGCAGCTTACCCGGGGGAATGGGCTCTGGGGCCAACGTCCTGACTTTC.

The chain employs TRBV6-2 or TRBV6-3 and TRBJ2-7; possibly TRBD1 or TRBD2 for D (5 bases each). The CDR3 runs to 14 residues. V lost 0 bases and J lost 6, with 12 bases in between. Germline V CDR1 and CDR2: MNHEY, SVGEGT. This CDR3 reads CASSYSGRGTEQYF. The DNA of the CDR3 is TGTGCCAGCAGTTACTCGGGCCGAGGGACCGAGCAGTACTTC.

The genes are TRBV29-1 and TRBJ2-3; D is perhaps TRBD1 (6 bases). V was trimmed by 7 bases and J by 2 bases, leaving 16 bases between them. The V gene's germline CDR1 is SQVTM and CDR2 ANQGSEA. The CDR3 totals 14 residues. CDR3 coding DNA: TGCAGCGCGGCCGAAGGGACAATCACAGATACGCAGTATTTT. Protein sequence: CSAAEGTITDTQYF.

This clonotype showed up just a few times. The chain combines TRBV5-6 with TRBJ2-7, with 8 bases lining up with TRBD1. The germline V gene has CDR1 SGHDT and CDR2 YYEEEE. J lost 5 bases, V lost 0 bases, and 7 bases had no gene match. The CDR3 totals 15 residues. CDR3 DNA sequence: TGTGCCAGCAGCTTGGAGCGGCAGGGGGCCGACGAGCAGTACTTC. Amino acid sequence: CASSLERQGADEQYF.

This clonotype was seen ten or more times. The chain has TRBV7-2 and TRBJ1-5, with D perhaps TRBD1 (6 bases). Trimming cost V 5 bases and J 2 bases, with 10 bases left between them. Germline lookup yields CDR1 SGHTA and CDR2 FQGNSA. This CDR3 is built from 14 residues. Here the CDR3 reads CASSGRQGNQPQHF. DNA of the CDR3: TGTGCCAGCAGCGGTCGACAGGGCAATCAGCCCCAGCATTTT.

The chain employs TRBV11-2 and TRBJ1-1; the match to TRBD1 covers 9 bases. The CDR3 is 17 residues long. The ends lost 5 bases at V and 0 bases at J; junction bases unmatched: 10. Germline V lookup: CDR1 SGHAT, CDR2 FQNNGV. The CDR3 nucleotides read TGTGCCAGCAGCAAACTCGGACAGGGGAATATGAACACTGAAGCTTTCTTT. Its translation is CASSKLGQGNMNTEAFF. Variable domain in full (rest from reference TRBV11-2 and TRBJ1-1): EAGVAQSPRYKIIEKRQSVAFWCNPISGHATLYWYQQILGQGPKLLIQFQNNGVVDDSQLPKDRFSAERLKGVDSTLKIQPAKLEDSAVYLCASSKLGQGNMNTEAFFGQGTRLTVV.

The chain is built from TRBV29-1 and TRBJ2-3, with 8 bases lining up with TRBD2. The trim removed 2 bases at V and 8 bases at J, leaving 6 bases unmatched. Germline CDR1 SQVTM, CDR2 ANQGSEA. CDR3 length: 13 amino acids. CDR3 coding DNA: TGCAGCGTTGAACCGGGAGGGGGGGGTACGCAGTATTTT. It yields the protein CSVEPGGGGTQYF.

CDR3 residues: CASSLLTGSQPQHF. The CDR3 region has the DNA TGTGCCAGCAGCTTGTTGACAGGAAGTCAGCCCCAGCATTTT. The chain links TRBV5-5 to TRBJ1-5, with D tentatively TRBD1 (6 bases). V dropped 1 base and J dropped 6 bases, with 11 bases sitting between them. The CDR3 consists of 14 residues. Germline V gene lookup returns CDR1 SGHKS and CDR2 YYEKEE (reference sequence).

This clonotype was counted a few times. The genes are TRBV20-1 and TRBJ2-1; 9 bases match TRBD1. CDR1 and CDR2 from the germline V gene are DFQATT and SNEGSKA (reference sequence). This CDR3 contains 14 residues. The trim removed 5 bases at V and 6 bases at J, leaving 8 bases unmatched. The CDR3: CSAVPGQGTNEQFF. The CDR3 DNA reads TGCAGTGCTGTACCGGGACAGGGAACCAATGAGCAGTTCTTC.

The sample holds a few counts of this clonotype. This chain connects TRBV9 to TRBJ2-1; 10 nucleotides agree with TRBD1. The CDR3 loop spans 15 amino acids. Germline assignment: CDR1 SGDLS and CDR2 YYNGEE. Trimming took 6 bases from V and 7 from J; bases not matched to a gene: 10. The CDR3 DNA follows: TGTGCCAGCAACCCCCGGGACAGGGGCGGTAATGAGCAGTTCTTC. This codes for CASNPRDRGGNEQFF.

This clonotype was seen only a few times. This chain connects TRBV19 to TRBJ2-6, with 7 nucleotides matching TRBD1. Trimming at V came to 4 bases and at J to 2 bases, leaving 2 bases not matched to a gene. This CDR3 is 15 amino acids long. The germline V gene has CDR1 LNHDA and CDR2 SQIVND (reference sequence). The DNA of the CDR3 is TGTGCCAGTAGTACGCAGGGGGCTGGGGCCAACGTCCTGACTTTC. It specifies CASSTQGAGANVLTF.

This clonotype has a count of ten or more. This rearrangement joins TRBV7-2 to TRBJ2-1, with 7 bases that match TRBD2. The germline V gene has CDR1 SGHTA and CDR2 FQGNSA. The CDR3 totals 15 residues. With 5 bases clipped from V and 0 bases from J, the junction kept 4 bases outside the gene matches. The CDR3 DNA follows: TGTGCCAGCAGCCTCCGGACTAGCTCCTACAATGAGCAGTTCTTC. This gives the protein CASSLRTSSYNEQFF.

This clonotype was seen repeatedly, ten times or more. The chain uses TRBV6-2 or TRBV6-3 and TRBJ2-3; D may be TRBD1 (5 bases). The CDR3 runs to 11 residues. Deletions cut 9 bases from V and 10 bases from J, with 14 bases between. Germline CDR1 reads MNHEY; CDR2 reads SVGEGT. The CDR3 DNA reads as TGTGCCAGTTCTGGGGCGCAGCCGCAGTATTTT. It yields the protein CASSGAQPQYF.

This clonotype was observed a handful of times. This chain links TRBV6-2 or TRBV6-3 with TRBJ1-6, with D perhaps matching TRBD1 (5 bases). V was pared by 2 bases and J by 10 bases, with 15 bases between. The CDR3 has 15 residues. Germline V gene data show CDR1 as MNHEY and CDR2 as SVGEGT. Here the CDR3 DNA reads TGTGCCAGCAGTTACCGGGACGGACGTCGGTCACCCCTCCACTTT. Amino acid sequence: CASSYRDGRRSPLHF.

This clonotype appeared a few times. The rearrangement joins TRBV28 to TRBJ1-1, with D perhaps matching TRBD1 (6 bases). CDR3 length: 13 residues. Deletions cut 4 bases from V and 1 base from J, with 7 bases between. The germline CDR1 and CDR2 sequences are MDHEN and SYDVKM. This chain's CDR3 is CASSSGENTEAFF. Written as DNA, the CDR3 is TGTGCCAGCAGTTCAGGGGAGAACACTGAAGCTTTCTTT.

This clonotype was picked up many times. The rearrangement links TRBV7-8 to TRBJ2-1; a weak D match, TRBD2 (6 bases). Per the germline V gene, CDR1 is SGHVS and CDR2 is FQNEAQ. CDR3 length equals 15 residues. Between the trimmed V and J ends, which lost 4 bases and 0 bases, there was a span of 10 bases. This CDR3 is CASSSTGSSYNEQFF. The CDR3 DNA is TGTGCCAGCAGCTCCACCGGGAGCTCCTACAATGAGCAGTTCTTC.

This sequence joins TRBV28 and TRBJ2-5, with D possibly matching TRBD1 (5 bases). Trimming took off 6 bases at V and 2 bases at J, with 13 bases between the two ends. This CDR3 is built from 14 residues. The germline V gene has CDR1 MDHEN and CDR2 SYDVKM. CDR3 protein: CASRNQGYQETQYF. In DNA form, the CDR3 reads TGTGCCAGCAGAAACCAGGGCTATCAAGAGACCCAGTACTTC.

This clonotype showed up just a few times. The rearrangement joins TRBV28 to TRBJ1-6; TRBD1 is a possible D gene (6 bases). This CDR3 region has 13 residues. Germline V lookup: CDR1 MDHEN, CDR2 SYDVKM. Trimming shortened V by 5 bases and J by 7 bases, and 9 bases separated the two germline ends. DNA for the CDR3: TGTGCCAGCAGTCGTCAGGGGAATTCACCCCTCCACTTT. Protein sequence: CASSRQGNSPLHF.

The CDR3 coding sequence is TGTGCCAGCAGCAACGGGGGCTGGGACTCACCCCTCCACTTT. It codes for CASSNGGWDSPLHF. This chain joins TRBV7-2 and TRBJ1-6; a possible D gene is TRBD1 (6 bases). V was clipped by 5 bases and J by 10 bases, with 15 bases between them. The germline CDR1 and CDR2 sequences are SGHTA and FQGNSA. CDR3 length: 14 amino acids.

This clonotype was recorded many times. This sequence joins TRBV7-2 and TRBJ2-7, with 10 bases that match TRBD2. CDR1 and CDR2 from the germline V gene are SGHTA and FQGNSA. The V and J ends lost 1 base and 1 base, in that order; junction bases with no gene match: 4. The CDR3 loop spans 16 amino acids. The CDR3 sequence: CASSLGGAGGSYEQYF. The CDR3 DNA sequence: TGTGCCAGCAGCTTAGGAGGAGCGGGAGGGTCCTACGAGCAGTACTTC. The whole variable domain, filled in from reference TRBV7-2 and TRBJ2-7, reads GAGVSQSPSNKVTEKGKDVELRCDPISGHTALYWYRQSLGQGLEFLIYFQGNSAPDKSGLPSDRFSAERTGGSVSTLTIQRTQQEDSAVYLCASSLGGAGGSYEQYFGPGTRLTVT.

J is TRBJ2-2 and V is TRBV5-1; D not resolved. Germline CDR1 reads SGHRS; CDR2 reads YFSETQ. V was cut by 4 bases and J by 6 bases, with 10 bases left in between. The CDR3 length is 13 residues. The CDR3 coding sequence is TGCGCCAGCAGCATAAGCCAGGCCGGGGAGCTGTTTTTT. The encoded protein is CASSISQAGELFF.

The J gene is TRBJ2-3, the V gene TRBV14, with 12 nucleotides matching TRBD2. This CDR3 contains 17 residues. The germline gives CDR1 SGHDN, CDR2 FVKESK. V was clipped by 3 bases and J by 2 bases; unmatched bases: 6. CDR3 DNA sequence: TGTGCCAGCAGCCAGTGGACTAGCGGGGTATTCACAGATACGCAGTATTTT. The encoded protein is CASSQWTSGVFTDTQYF. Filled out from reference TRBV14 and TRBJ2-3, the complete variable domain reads EAGVTQFPSHSVIEKGQTVTLRCDPISGHDNLYWYRRVMGKEIKFLLHFVKESKQDESGMPNNRFLAERTGGTYSTLKVQPAELEDSGVYFCASSQWTSGVFTDTQYFGPGTRLTVL.

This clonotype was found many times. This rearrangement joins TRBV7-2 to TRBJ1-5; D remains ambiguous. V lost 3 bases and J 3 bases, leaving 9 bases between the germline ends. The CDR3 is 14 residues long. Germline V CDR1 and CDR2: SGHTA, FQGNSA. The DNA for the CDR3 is TGTGCCAGCAGCTTCCAAGGGTTCAATCAGCCCCAGCATTTT. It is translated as CASSFQGFNQPQHF.